One sample yielded the 25 T cell receptor beta chains listed below, sequenced in a study of blood T cells in healthy people across ages. Using a J-beta primer mix together with a sample-barcoded 5' primer, a second PCR was run for about 6 to 12 cycles. MiXCR, run by TCRdb on the 5' RACE reads, gives a single entry per CDR3 protein. The sample contains 600,000 to 800,000 distinct CDR3 sequences, 21% of which appear only once. The material sequenced was blood. These receptors all stem from a man aged 65 to 79 in good health.

This chain uses TRBV6-2 or TRBV6-3 with TRBJ2-1; TRBD2 aligns across 7 bases. Germline-derived CDR1 and CDR2 are MNHEY and SVGEGT. The CDR3 is 13 amino acids. V dropped 10 bases and J dropped 7; count of bases not matched to a gene: 10. The CDR3 loop is CATKRGSPNEQFF. CDR3 nucleotides: TGTGCCACCAAGCGGGGATCCCCTAATGAGCAGTTCTTC.

This clonotype occurred a few times. The DNA of the CDR3 is TGTGCCAGCAGTTACTCGGAGAGAGAGACCCAGTACTTC. As protein: CASSYSERETQYF. The V and J genes are TRBV6-2 or TRBV6-3 and TRBJ2-5; D gene uncertain. Germline CDR1 is MNHEY and CDR2 is SVGEGT. V dropped 0 bases and J dropped 4 bases, with 6 bases sitting between them. The CDR3 spans 13 residues.

The chain couples TRBV28 to TRBJ2-1, with TRBD2 matching over 7 bases. The CDR3 totals 15 residues. The trim removed 7 bases at V and 2 bases at J, leaving 8 bases unmatched. The germline V gene has CDR1 MDHEN and CDR2 SYDVKM. Here the CDR3 reads CASKTGTNPYNEQFF. The DNA of the CDR3 is TGTGCCAGCAAGACCGGGACTAACCCCTACAATGAGCAGTTCTTC.

This clonotype came up a few times. The chain uses TRBV29-1 and TRBJ2-5; TRBD2 aligns across 7 bases. The V and J ends lost 6 bases and 2 bases, in that order; junction bases with no gene match: 15. Germline-derived CDR1 and CDR2 are SQVTM and ANQGSEA. The length of the CDR3 is 16 residues. In nucleotides, the CDR3 is TGCAGCGTCGAGGGCGGCCTAGCGGAGCTACAAGAGACCCAGTACTTC. It is translated as CSVEGGLAELQETQYF.

The sample holds a few counts of this clonotype. The chain joins TRBV5-6 to TRBJ2-7; D unclear. CDR1 and CDR2 from the germline V gene are SGHDT and YYEEEE. V dropped 0 bases and J dropped 3 bases, with 10 bases sitting between them. The CDR3 consists of 14 residues. CDR3 DNA: TGTGCCAGCAGCTTGGGGGTCTCCTACTACGAGCAGTACTTC. Encoded protein: CASSLGVSYYEQYF.

This clonotype was found many times. The chain is built from TRBV4-1 and TRBJ2-5; TRBD1 agrees at 8 bases. TRBJ2-1 matches the DNA end more closely, so the J call is doubtful. This CDR3 comprises 15 residues. CDR1 is MGHRA and CDR2 is YSYEKL in the germline V gene. The CDR3 protein is CASSQEQGAKYEQFF. The CDR3 DNA is TGCGCCAGCAGCCAAGAGCAGGGGGCTAAGTATGAGCAGTTCTTC.

This clonotype was seen a handful of times. The chain joins TRBV5-1 to TRBJ1-1; 7 nucleotides line up with TRBD1. This CDR3 has 17 amino acids. Germline CDR1 reads SGHRS; CDR2 reads YFSETQ. V lost 1 base to trimming and J lost 4 bases; unmatched junction nucleotides: 13. The CDR3 bases are TGCGCCAGCAGCTTGACACCTAATAACAGGGGAGGCACTGAAGCTTTCTTT. As protein: CASSLTPNNRGGTEAFF.

The sample holds a few counts of this clonotype. The rearrangement uses TRBV20-1 and TRBJ2-3, with D possibly being TRBD2 (6 bases). The CDR3 contains 16 residues. The ends were cut back, 2 bases at V and 6 bases at J, with 21 bases in the middle. Germline V lookup: CDR1 DFQATT, CDR2 SNEGSKA (reference sequence). The chain's CDR3 is CSARLVGGFYIDTQYF. CDR3 nucleotides: TGCAGTGCTAGATTGGTCGGAGGGTTTTATATCGATACGCAGTATTTT.

The chain has TRBV6-4 and TRBJ2-3, with 10 bases aligning to TRBD2. CDR1 is MRHNA and CDR2 is SNTAGT in the germline V gene. The CDR3 extends over 16 amino acids. Trimming at V came to 3 bases and at J to 0 bases, leaving 3 bases not matched to a gene. CDR3 coding DNA: TGTGCCAGCAGTGAGTCTAGCGGGGGAAGCACAGATACGCAGTATTTT. Its protein product is CASSESSGGSTDTQYF.

Ten or more counts support this clonotype. The rearrangement links TRBV7-2 to TRBJ2-5; D is possibly TRBD2 (7 bases). CDR3 size: 15 residues. Germline assignment: CDR1 SGHTA and CDR2 FQGNSA. Between the trimmed V and J ends, which lost 5 bases and 4 bases, there was a span of 17 bases. The CDR3 DNA follows: TGTGCCAGCAGCAAAGGGGGGGATCGGGCAGAGACCCAGTACTTC. Protein product: CASSKGGDRAETQYF.

This clonotype has a count of ten or more. J is TRBJ2-1 and V is TRBV3-1; D uncertain. There are 14 residues in the CDR3. Trimming stripped 0 bases from V and 1 base from J, with 4 bases between. The germline CDR1 and CDR2 sequences are LGHDT and YNNKEL (reference sequence). CDR3 loop: CASSQEASYNEQFF. The DNA for the CDR3 is TGTGCCAGCAGCCAAGAGGCGTCCTACAATGAGCAGTTCTTC.

This clonotype came up a few times. The rearrangement links TRBV29-1 to TRBJ2-1; D ambiguous. The CDR3 extends over 14 amino acids. CDR1 and CDR2 (germline): SQVTM, ANQGSEA. V gave up 0 bases and J gave up 2 bases, with 8 bases separating them. CDR3 in amino acids: CSVEDWRTYNEQFF. The CDR3 DNA reads as TGCAGCGTTGAAGATTGGCGGACCTACAATGAGCAGTTCTTC.

This clonotype was detected a few times. V usage is TRBV7-3 and J usage is TRBJ2-3; D is uncertain. The CDR3 sequence is 13 residues long. The germline V gene has CDR1 SGHTA and CDR2 FQGTGA. The ends were cut back, 1 base at V and 4 bases at J, with 6 bases in the middle. This CDR3 reads CASSLIPPDTQYF. The CDR3 region has the DNA TGTGCCAGCAGCTTAATCCCCCCAGATACGCAGTATTTT.

CDR3 sequence reads: CASSQLSAEQFF. The CDR3 DNA follows: TGTGCCAGCAGTCAACTCTCGGCGGAGCAGTTCTTC. The rearrangement uses TRBV2 and TRBJ2-1; D unclear. V was pared by 5 bases and J by 10 bases, with 12 bases between. Germline-derived CDR1 and CDR2 are SNHLY and FYNNEI. The CDR3 sequence is 12 residues long.

The chain joins TRBV20-1 to TRBJ2-5; D is unresolved. The V end was cut by 4 bases, the J end by 5 bases, with 17 bases between. The germline V gene has CDR1 DFQATT and CDR2 SNEGSKA (reference sequence). The CDR3 extends over 14 amino acids. The CDR3 is CSAIQAEFSETQYF. DNA for the CDR3: TGCAGTGCTATCCAGGCCGAATTTTCGGAGACCCAGTACTTC.

The chain recombines TRBV5-5 with TRBJ1-3; the match to TRBD1 covers 8 bases. V shed 2 bases and J 4 bases; nucleotides not matched to a gene: 5. Germline V CDR1 and CDR2: SGHKS, YYEKEE (reference sequence). CDR3 size: 15 residues. The CDR3 DNA sequence: TGTGCCAGCAGCTTCGGACAGGGAAAGGGAAACACCATATATTTT. It translates to CASSFGQGKGNTIYF.

V and J are TRBV6-2 or TRBV6-3 and TRBJ2-7; TRBD2 might be the D (6 bases). Germline V gene sequence: CDR1 MNHEY, CDR2 SVGEGT. The CDR3 is made up of 13 amino acids. V dropped 2 bases and J dropped 7 bases, with 12 bases sitting between them. CDR3 sequence reads: CASSYGGTREQYF. The CDR3 region has the DNA TGTGCCAGCAGTTACGGGGGGACTCGGGAGCAGTACTTC.

This clonotype was counted a few times. The chain carries TRBV5-1 and TRBJ1-4; no clear D. This CDR3 has 15 amino acids. Germline CDR1 SGHRS, CDR2 YFSETQ. V was clipped by 0 bases and J by 7 bases, with 13 bases between them. CDR3 amino acids: CASSLGGISAEKLFF. As DNA, the CDR3 is TGCGCCAGCAGCTTGGGAGGGATATCGGCTGAAAAACTGTTTTTT.

The genes are TRBV5-1 and TRBJ2-5, with a weak D call TRBD1 (5 bases). V was pared by 4 bases and J by 2 bases, with 12 bases between. The germline V gene encodes CDR1 SGHRS and CDR2 YFSETQ. The CDR3 extends over 14 amino acids. The CDR3 bases are TGCGCCAGCAGCCCGACAGTGACACAAGAGACCCAGTACTTC. Its protein product is CASSPTVTQETQYF.

The sample holds one count of this clonotype. The CDR3 end shows no conserved phenylalanine or tryptophan, and so a read error is likely. V gene TRBV29-1 combines with J gene TRBJ2-3, with TRBD2 matching over 9 bases. The CDR3 totals 15 residues. Germline CDR1 SQVTM, CDR2 ANQGSEA. V shed 6 bases and J 2 bases; nucleotides not matched to a gene: 9. The CDR3 loop is CSVATSGPHTDTQYY. The CDR3 nucleotides read TGCAGCGTCGCGACTAGCGGACCTCACACAGATACGCAGTATTAT.

In this sample, this clonotype turned up a few times. The chain employs TRBV4-3 and TRBJ2-1; 7 nucleotides align to TRBD2. The CDR3 is 18 amino acids. Germline V lookup: CDR1 LGHNA, CDR2 YSLEER. V shed 5 bases, J shed 2 bases, and the junction held 15 bases outside the gene matches. The CDR3 is CASSDGPMGEGTYNEQFF. The CDR3 DNA sequence: TGCGCCAGCAGCGATGGGCCTATGGGGGAGGGAACCTACAATGAGCAGTTCTTC.

This clonotype was counted only a few times. In DNA form, the CDR3 reads TGTGCCAGCAGCTTACTAGTATCAGATACGCAGTATTTT. Residues: CASSLLVSDTQYF. The chain carries TRBV7-9 and TRBJ2-3; D is unresolved. Germline CDR1 reads SEHNR; CDR2 reads FQNEAQ (reference sequence). V lost 2 bases and J lost 4, with 7 bases in between. The CDR3 sequence is 13 residues long.

This chain joins TRBV24-1 and TRBJ2-5, with 9 bases aligning to TRBD1. The germline gives CDR1 KGHDR, CDR2 SFDVKD. The trim removed 9 bases at V and 5 bases at J, leaving 6 bases unmatched. This CDR3 comprises 13 residues. The DNA of the CDR3 is TGTGCCACCCAACAGGGGGCCCGGGAGACCCAGTACTTC. This sequence encodes CATQQGARETQYF.

This clonotype was recorded at least ten times. The chain links TRBV28 to TRBJ2-6; 10 bases map to TRBD1. The CDR3 totals 16 residues. J lost 3 bases, V lost 7 bases, and 6 bases had no gene match. Per germline, CDR1 MDHEN and CDR2 SYDVKM. This CDR3 reads CASTLTGGNGANVLTF. The CDR3, as DNA: TGTGCCAGCACCCTGACAGGGGGCAATGGGGCCAACGTCCTGACTTTC. Filled out from reference TRBV28 and TRBJ2-6, the complete variable domain reads DVKVTQSSRYLVKRTGEKVFLECVQDMDHENMFWYRQDPGLGLRLIYFSYDVKMKEKGDIPEGYSVSREKKERFSLILESASTNQTSMYLCASTLTGGNGANVLTFGAGSRLTVL.

The J gene is TRBJ2-2, the V gene TRBV15, with D possibly TRBD2 on 5 matching bases. V shed 0 bases and J shed 3 bases, with 11 bases lying between them. CDR1 LNHNV and CDR2 YYDKDF come from the germline V gene (reference sequence). This CDR3 comprises 16 residues. CDR3 nucleotides: TGTGCCACCAGCAGAGATTTACCAGCGGACACCGGGGAGCTGTTTTTT. Translation: CATSRDLPADTGELFF.